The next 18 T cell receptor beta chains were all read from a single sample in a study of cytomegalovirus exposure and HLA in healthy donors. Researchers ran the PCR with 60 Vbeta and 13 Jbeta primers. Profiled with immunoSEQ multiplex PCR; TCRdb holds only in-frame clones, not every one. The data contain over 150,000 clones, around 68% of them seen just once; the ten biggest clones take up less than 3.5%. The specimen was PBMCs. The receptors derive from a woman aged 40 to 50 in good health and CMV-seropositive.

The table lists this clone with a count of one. CDR3 sequence reads: CASSATGTGVTGELFF. CDR3 DNA: TGTGCCAGCAGTGCCACGGGGACAGGGGTCACCGGGGAGCTGTTTTTT. J is TRBJ2-2 and V is TRBV2; 10 nucleotides match TRBD1. This CDR3 region has 16 residues. V was clipped by 4 bases and J by 4 bases; unmatched bases: 6. CDR1 is SNHLY, CDR2 FYNNEI, per germline.

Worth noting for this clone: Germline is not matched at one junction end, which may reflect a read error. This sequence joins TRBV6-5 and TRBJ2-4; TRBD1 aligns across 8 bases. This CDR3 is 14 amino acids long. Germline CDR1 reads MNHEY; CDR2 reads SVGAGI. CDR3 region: CASSSGQDLSKRVF. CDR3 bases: TGTGCCAGCAGTTCGGGACAGGACCTTTCCAAGAGGGTCTTC.

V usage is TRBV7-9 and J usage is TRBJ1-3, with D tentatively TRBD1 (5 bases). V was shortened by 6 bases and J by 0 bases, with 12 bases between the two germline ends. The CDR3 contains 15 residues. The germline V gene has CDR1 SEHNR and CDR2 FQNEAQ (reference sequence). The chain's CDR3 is CASSSTVRSGNTIYF. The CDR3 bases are TGTGCCAGCAGTTCGACAGTCCGCTCTGGAAACACCATATATTTT.

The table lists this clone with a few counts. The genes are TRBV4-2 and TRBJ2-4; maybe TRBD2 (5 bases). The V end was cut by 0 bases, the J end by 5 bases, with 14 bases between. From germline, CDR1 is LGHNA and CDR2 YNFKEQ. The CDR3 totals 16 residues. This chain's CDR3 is CASSQESSLRQNIQYF. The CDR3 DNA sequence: TGTGCCAGCAGCCAAGAATCTAGCCTACGTCAAAACATTCAGTACTTC.

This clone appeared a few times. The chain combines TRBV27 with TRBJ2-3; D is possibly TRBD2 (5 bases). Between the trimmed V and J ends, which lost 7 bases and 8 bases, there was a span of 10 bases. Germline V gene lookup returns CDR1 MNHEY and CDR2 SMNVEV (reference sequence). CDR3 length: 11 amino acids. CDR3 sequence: CASTFGVTQYF. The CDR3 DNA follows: TGTGCCAGCACTTTCGGGGTTACGCAGTATTTT.

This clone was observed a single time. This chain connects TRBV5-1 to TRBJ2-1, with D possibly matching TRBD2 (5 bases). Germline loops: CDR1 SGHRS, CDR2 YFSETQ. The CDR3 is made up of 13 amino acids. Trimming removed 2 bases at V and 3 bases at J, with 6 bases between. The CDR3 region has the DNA TGCGCCAGCAGCTTTCGGGGCTACAATGAGCAGTTCTTC. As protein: CASSFRGYNEQFF.

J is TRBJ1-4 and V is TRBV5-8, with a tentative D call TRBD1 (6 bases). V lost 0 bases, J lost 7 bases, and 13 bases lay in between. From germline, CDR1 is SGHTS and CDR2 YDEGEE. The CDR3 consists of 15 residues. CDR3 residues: CASSLATGYFEKLFF. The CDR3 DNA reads TGTGCCAGCAGCTTGGCGACAGGCTACTTTGAAAAACTGTTTTTT.

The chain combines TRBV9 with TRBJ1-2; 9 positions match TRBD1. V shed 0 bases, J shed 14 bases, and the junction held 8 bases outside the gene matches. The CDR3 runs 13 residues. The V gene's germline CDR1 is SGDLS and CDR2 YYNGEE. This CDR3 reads CASSVVGDRAGTF. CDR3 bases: TGTGCCAGCAGCGTAGTAGGGGACAGGGCAGGGACCTTC.

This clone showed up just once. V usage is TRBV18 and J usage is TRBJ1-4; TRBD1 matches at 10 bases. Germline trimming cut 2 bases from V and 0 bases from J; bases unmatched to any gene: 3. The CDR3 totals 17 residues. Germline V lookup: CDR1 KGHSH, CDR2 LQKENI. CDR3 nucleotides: TGTGCCAGCTCACCAGGGACAGGGGTCGCAACTAATGAAAAACTGTTTTTT. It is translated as CASSPGTGVATNEKLFF.

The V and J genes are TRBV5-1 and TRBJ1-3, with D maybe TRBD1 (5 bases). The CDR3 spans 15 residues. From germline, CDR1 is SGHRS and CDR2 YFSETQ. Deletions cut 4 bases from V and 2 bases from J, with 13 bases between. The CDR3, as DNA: TGCGCCAGCAGCCCGTCGGGGGTGGCTGGAAACACCATATATTTT. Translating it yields CASSPSGVAGNTIYF. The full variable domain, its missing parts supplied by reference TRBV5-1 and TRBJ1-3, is KAGVTQTPRYLIKTRGQQVTLSCSPISGHRSVSWYQQTPGQGLQFLFEYFSETQRNKGNFPGRFSGRQFSNSRSEMNVSTLELGDSALYLCASSPSGVAGNTIYFGEGSWLTVV.

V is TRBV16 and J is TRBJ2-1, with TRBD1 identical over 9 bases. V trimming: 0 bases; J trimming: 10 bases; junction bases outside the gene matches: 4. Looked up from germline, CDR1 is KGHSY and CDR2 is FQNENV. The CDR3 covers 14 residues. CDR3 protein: CASSQSPGQGEQFF. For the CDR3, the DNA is TGTGCCAGCAGCCAATCGCCGGGACAGGGCGAGCAGTTCTTC.

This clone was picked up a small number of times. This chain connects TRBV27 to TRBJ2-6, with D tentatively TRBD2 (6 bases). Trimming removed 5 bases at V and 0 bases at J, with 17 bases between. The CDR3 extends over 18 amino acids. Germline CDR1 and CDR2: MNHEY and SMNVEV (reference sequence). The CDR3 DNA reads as TGTGCCAGCAGTAGGTCCGGGAGAGGGCCCTCTGGGGCCAACGTCCTGACTTTC. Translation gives CASSRSGRGPSGANVLTF.

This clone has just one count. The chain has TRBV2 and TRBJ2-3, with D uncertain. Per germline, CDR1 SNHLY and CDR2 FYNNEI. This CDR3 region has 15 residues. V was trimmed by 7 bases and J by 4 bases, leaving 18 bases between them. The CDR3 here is CASMRSAFAADTQYF. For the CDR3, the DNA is TGTGCCAGCATGAGGTCCGCTTTTGCGGCAGATACGCAGTATTTT.

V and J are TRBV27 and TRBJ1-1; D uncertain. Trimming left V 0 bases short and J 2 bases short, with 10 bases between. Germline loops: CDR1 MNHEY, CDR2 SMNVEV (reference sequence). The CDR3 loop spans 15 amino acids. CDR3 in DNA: TGTGCCAGCAGTTTATCTGTACAGTCCAACACTGAAGCTTTCTTT. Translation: CASSLSVQSNTEAFF.

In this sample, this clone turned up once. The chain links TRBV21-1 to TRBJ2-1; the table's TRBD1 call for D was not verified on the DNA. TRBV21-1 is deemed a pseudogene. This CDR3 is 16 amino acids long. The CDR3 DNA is TGTGCCAGCAGGAATAGTAGGGACAGTCGCCACAATGAGCAGTTCTTC. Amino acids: CASRNSRDSRHNEQFF.

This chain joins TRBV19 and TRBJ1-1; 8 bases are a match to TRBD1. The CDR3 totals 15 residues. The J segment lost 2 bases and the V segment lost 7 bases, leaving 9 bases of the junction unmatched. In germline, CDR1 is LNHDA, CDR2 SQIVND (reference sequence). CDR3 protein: CASIKGTGHNTEAFF. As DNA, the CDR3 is TGTGCCAGTATTAAAGGGACAGGTCATAACACTGAAGCTTTCTTT.

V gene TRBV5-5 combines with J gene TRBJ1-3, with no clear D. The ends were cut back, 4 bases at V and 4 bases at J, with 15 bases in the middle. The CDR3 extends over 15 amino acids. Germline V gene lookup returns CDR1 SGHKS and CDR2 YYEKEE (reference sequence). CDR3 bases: TGTGCCAGCAGCCGGACGGGAGGGCTAGGAAACACCATATATTTT. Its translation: CASSRTGGLGNTIYF.

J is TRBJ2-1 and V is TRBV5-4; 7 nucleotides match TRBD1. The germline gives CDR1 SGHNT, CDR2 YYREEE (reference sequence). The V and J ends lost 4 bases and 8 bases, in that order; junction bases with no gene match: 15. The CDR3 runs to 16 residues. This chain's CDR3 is CASSVSTGTIGHEQFF. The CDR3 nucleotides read TGTGCCAGCAGCGTTTCGACAGGGACGATTGGGCATGAGCAGTTCTTC.